Listed here is a single TCR beta chain. Antigen: not known. This CDR3 is 16 amino acids long. Looked up from germline, CDR1 is SGHDN and CDR2 is FVKESK. V lost 2 bases, J lost 4 bases, and 17 bases lay in between. TCR beta cDNA libraries included unique molecular identifiers. MiXCR, applied by TCRdb to the PCR reads, yields one record per CDR3 protein. The table records about 770,000 distinct CDR3 sequences, roughly 50% of them present only once. The sample is drawn from a study of post-analysis software for immune sequencing data. Study observations and caveats: Controls had lower frequencies than patients of 4 or 5 TRBV segments, which included TRBV5-6, TRBV5-1 and TRBV20-1.

The TCR comes from a girl aged 10 to 17 with multiple sclerosis. The gene calls are TRBV14 and TRBJ2-5, with TRBD2 as a possible D gene (6 bases). Sample: blood. CDR3 sequence reads: CASSQPSAGIRETQYF. The CDR3 DNA is TGTGCCAGCAGCCAACCATCGGCGGGAATTCGAGAGACCCAGTACTTC. Full variable domain (outside the CDR3, taken from reference TRBV14 and TRBJ2-5): EAGVTQFPSHSVIEKGQTVTLRCDPISGHDNLYWYRRVMGKEIKFLLHFVKESKQDESGMPNNRFLAERTGGTYSTLKVQPAELEDSGVYFCASSQPSAGIRETQYFGPGTRLLVL.